The 17 T cell receptor beta chains below all came from one sample that was sequenced in a study of T cells in Graves' hyperthyroidism and ophthalmopathy. Amplified TCR beta CDR3 regions came from RNA transcripts. HTBI primers drove first-round RT-PCR of the TCR CDR3. A single record per CDR3 protein comes from TCRdb applying MiXCR to the multiplex PCR reads. Here the sample spans about 180,000 distinct CDR3 sequences, around 15% being singletons. The sample comprised blood. These receptors came from a woman in her forties or fifties with Graves' hyperthyroidism.

This clonotype was observed at least ten times. This chain joins TRBV30 and TRBJ1-2; 11 bases match TRBD1. V trimming: 7 bases; J trimming: 4 bases; junction bases outside the gene matches: 8. From germline, CDR1 is GTSNPN and CDR2 SVGIG (reference sequence). The CDR3 extends over 14 amino acids. The CDR3 DNA follows: TGTGCCTCGGAAGGGACAGGGGGTTCCTATGGCTACACCTTC. This codes for CASEGTGGSYGYTF.

This clonotype was counted many times. The rearrangement uses TRBV6-1 and TRBJ1-2; 7 nucleotides match TRBD1. CDR1 and CDR2 (germline): MNHNS, SASEGT. The CDR3 extends over 13 amino acids. V was pared by 5 bases and J by 3 bases, with 3 bases of the junction left unmatched. The CDR3 nucleotides read TGTGCCAGCAGTCCGCAGGGGGACTATGGCTACACCTTC. The encoded protein is CASSPQGDYGYTF.

This clonotype showed up just a few times. The rearrangement joins TRBV3-2 to TRBJ1-3. TRBV3-2 is shown as a pseudogene. There are 14 residues in the CDR3. The CDR3: CASSQEAFRNTIYF. The CDR3 bases are TGTGCCAGCAGCCAAGAGGCATTCCGAAACACCATATATTTT.

This clonotype has at least ten counts. This chain joins TRBV2 and TRBJ1-1, with 9 bases lining up with TRBD1. The CDR3 consists of 15 residues. Germline V lookup: CDR1 SNHLY, CDR2 FYNNEI. The V segment lost 3 bases and the J segment 2 bases; nucleotides outside the gene matches: 4. Here the CDR3 reads CASSEGQGINTEAFF. Written as DNA, the CDR3 is TGTGCCAGCAGTGAGGGACAGGGAATAAACACTGAAGCTTTCTTT.

This clonotype was recorded at least ten times. The J gene is TRBJ2-7, the V gene TRBV6-1, with D perhaps given as TRBD1 or TRBD2 (5 bases each). Germline CDR1 MNHNS, CDR2 SASEGT. The CDR3 length is 15 residues. Trimming left V 2 bases short and J 3 bases short, with 14 bases between. CDR3 nucleotides: TGTGCCAGCAGTGAATCCGGGACGGCCGTCTACGAGCAGTACTTC. It specifies CASSESGTAVYEQYF.

This clonotype was seen ten or more times. The gene calls are TRBV5-8 and TRBJ2-3; 9 bases fit TRBD2. With V trimmed by 2 bases and J by 6 bases, 7 bases remained unmatched. The germline gives CDR1 SGHTS, CDR2 YDEGEE. The CDR3 covers 15 residues. The CDR3 sequence is CASSFLSGGSDTQYF. The CDR3 coding sequence is TGTGCCAGCAGCTTCCTAAGCGGGGGGTCGGATACGCAGTATTTT.

The table lists this clonotype with many counts. The chain joins TRBV4-1 to TRBJ1-2, with D hard to call. The V gene lost 0 bases and the J gene lost 8 bases, with 13 bases spanning the gap. CDR1 and CDR2 from the germline V gene are MGHRA and YSYEKL. This CDR3 is built from 14 residues. The CDR3 nucleotides read TGCGCCAGCAGCCAAGAAACAGTTCTGAGGGGCTACACCTTC. This codes for CASSQETVLRGYTF.

This clonotype has a count of ten or more. This chain links TRBV6-6 with TRBJ1-1, with D perhaps matching TRBD1 (5 bases). The CDR3 length is 16 residues. V was shortened by 2 bases and J by 5 bases, with 18 bases between the two germline ends. Germline assignment: CDR1 MNHNY and CDR2 SVGAGI (reference sequence). The CDR3 region is CASSYGELGRSTEAFF. The CDR3 DNA reads TGTGCCAGCAGTTACGGGGAATTGGGACGGTCGACTGAAGCTTTCTTT.

This clonotype was counted many times. V gene TRBV20-1 combines with J gene TRBJ2-1; no clear D. Germline lookup yields CDR1 DFQATT and CDR2 SNEGSKA (reference sequence). CDR3 size: 12 residues. V lost 3 bases, J lost 8 bases, and 11 bases lay in between. Here the CDR3 reads CSARRIRDEQFF. CDR3 in DNA: TGCAGTGCTAGGCGGATTAGGGATGAGCAGTTCTTC.

CDR3: CASSLLQSEAPTQYF. CDR3 nucleotides: TGTGCCAGCAGTTTGCTTCAAAGTGAAGCCCCTACGCAGTATTTT. The chain links TRBV12-3 or TRBV12-4 to TRBJ2-3; no clear D gene. Trimming stripped 3 bases from V and 8 bases from J, with 18 bases between. The CDR3 loop spans 15 amino acids.

This clonotype was counted between two and nine times. This chain links TRBV4-2 with TRBJ2-1; 9 bases match TRBD2. V trimming: 4 bases; J trimming: 5 bases; junction bases outside the gene matches: 3. Germline CDR1 reads LGHNA; CDR2 reads YNFKEQ. The CDR3 spans 14 residues. The CDR3 protein is CASSRASGDNEQFF. CDR3 nucleotide sequence: TGTGCCAGCAGCCGGGCTAGCGGGGACAATGAGCAGTTCTTC.

This clonotype has at least ten counts. The J gene is TRBJ1-2, the V gene TRBV12-3 or TRBV12-4; TRBD1 might be the D (5 bases). The CDR3 is 13 amino acids. V was cut by 1 base and J by 5 bases, with 8 bases left in between. DNA of the CDR3: TGTGCCAGCAGTTTAGGATCAGGGTATGGCTACACCTTC. Amino acid sequence: CASSLGSGYGYTF.

At least ten counts were recorded for this clonotype. The chain recombines TRBV6-1 with TRBJ1-5, with a possible D match to TRBD1 (5 bases). V lost 8 bases to trimming and J lost 4 bases, with 15 bases between them. The CDR3 has 14 amino acids. Germline assignment: CDR1 MNHNS and CDR2 SASEGT. The CDR3 nucleotides read TGTGCCAGCGACCTGGGGCATCGGAATCAGCCCCAGCATTTT. Translation gives CASDLGHRNQPQHF.

This clonotype was recorded a few times. This rearrangement joins TRBV28 to TRBJ2-1; 7 positions match TRBD1. The trim removed 4 bases at V and 2 bases at J, leaving 5 bases unmatched. The CDR3 loop spans 15 amino acids. Per germline, CDR1 MDHEN and CDR2 SYDVKM. In DNA, the CDR3 is TGTGCCAGCAGTTCGGGGACAGACACCTACAATGAGCAGTTCTTC. Its translation is CASSSGTDTYNEQFF.

This clonotype was seen repeatedly, ten times or more. J is TRBJ1-5 and V is TRBV28; maybe TRBD1 (5 bases). Looked up from germline, CDR1 is MDHEN and CDR2 is SYDVKM. This CDR3 spans 16 amino acids. V lost 2 bases and J lost 4, with 15 bases in between. CDR3 coding DNA: TGTGCCAGCAGTTTACCCCCGGCAGGGTCTAATCAGCCCCAGCATTTT. Protein product: CASSLPPAGSNQPQHF. Filled out from reference TRBV28 and TRBJ1-5, the complete variable domain reads DVKVTQSSRYLVKRTGEKVFLECVQDMDHENMFWYRQDPGLGLRLIYFSYDVKMKEKGDIPEGYSVSREKKERFSLILESASTNQTSMYLCASSLPPAGSNQPQHFGDGTRLSIL.

This clonotype was detected ten times or more. The chain recombines TRBV20-1 with TRBJ1-1, with TRBD1 as a possible D gene (6 bases). From germline, CDR1 is DFQATT and CDR2 SNEGSKA (reference sequence). This CDR3 is 16 amino acids long. The V gene lost 6 bases and the J gene lost 0 bases, with 20 bases spanning the gap. The CDR3 here is CSAPPTGRFMNTEAFF. The CDR3 nucleotides are TGCAGTGCCCCGCCGACAGGACGATTCATGAACACTGAAGCTTTCTTT.

This clonotype was observed many times. The chain recombines TRBV6-1 with TRBJ1-1; D is unclear. The CDR3 has 13 amino acids. V lost 6 bases and J 5 bases, leaving 13 bases between the germline ends. The germline V gene encodes CDR1 MNHNS and CDR2 SASEGT. CDR3 sequence: CASSRLGKTEAFF. CDR3 in DNA: TGTGCCAGCAGCCGTTTAGGGAAGACTGAAGCTTTCTTT.